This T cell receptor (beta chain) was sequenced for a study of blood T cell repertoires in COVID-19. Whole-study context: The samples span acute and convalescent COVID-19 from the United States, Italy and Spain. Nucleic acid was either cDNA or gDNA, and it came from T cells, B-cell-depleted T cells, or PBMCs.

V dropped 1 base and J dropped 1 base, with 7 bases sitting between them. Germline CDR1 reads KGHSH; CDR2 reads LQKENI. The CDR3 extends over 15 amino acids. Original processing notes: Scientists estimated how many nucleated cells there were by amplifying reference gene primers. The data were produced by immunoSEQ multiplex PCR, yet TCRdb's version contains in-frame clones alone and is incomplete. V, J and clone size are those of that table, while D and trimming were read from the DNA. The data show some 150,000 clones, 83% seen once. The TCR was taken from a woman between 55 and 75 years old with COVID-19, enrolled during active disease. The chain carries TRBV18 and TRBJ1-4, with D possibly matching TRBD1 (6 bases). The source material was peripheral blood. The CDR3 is CASSPLGGTNEKLFF. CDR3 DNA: TGTGCCAGCTCACCACTAGGGGGAACTAATGAAAAACTGTTTTTT.